A single sample gave rise to the 25 T cell receptor beta chains below, sequenced in a study of blood T cells in healthy people across ages. Together with a sample-barcoded 5' primer, a J-beta primer mix was included in a second PCR lasting about 6 to 11 cycles. TCRdb used MiXCR to reprocess the 5' RACE reads, holding one entry per CDR3 protein. The table lists 720,000 or so distinct CDR3 sequences, roughly two fifths of them singletons. The specimen was blood. Every receptor here comes from an older man in good health.

This clonotype came up a few times. The V call is TRBV6-2 or TRBV6-3, the J call TRBJ1-1; the D gene is possibly TRBD1 (6 bases). Germline-derived CDR1 and CDR2 are MNHEY and SVGEGT. The CDR3 is 16 residues long. The V end was cut by 6 bases, the J end by 0 bases, with 17 bases between. CDR3 protein: CASSYRAQTMNTEAFF. CDR3 DNA: TGTGCCAGCAGCTACAGGGCCCAAACTATGAACACTGAAGCTTTCTTT.

The chain joins TRBV12-3 or TRBV12-4 to TRBJ2-7; D possibly corresponds to TRBD2 (6 bases). Trimming stripped 6 bases from V and 3 bases from J, with 15 bases between. The CDR3 loop spans 14 amino acids. The CDR3 DNA follows: TGTGCCAGCAGACTGGGACTCAAAGGCTACGAGCAGTACTTC. Encoded protein: CASRLGLKGYEQYF.

The rearrangement links TRBV3-1 to TRBJ2-2; D is unresolved. The germline V and J ends were trimmed by 1 base and 0 bases, with 6 bases remaining between them. The CDR3 has 15 amino acids. The V gene's germline CDR1 is LGHDT and CDR2 YNNKEL (reference sequence). The CDR3 spells CASSQARPNTGELFF. As DNA, the CDR3 is TGTGCCAGCAGCCAAGCGCGCCCGAACACCGGGGAGCTGTTTTTT.

V is TRBV20-1 and J is TRBJ2-1, with 10 nucleotides matching TRBD2. The CDR3 loop spans 18 amino acids. V lost 1 base to trimming and J lost 4 bases; unmatched junction nucleotides: 13. Germline lookup yields CDR1 DFQATT and CDR2 SNEGSKA (reference sequence). The CDR3 here is CSARATSGKVVGYNEQFF. The CDR3 DNA reads TGCAGTGCTAGAGCCACTAGCGGGAAAGTTGTTGGTTACAATGAGCAGTTCTTC.

This clonotype was counted a few times. The chain combines TRBV3-1 with TRBJ2-4; tentative D call: TRBD1 (6 bases). The J call is doubtful: the DNA matches TRBJ2-7 better. Looked up from germline, CDR1 is LGHDT and CDR2 is YNNKEL (reference sequence). The CDR3 sequence is 15 residues long. The CDR3 DNA sequence: TGTGCCAGCAGCCAAGACAGGGGATTCTCCTACGAGCAGTACTTC. Amino acids: CASSQDRGFSYEQYF.

In this sample, this clonotype turned up a few times. The CDR3 nucleotides are TGCAGCGTTGAAGGGGGACTAGCGGGAAAAGAGACCCAGTACTTC. Encoded protein: CSVEGGLAGKETQYF. J is TRBJ2-5 and V is TRBV29-1, with 13 bases identical to TRBD2. Germline values: CDR1 SQVTM, CDR2 ANQGSEA. The CDR3 totals 15 residues. V shed 1 base, J shed 3 bases, and the junction held 2 bases outside the gene matches.

In regard to this clonotype: Since a much larger clone is just one base distant, this may be a read error. The chain carries TRBV6-6 and TRBJ1-2, with 9 bases identical to TRBD1. The CDR3 loop spans 15 amino acids. Per germline, CDR1 MNHNY and CDR2 SVGAGI (reference sequence). J gave up 4 bases and V 6 bases, and 9 bases lay outside the gene matches. The CDR3 protein is CASRLNRGHSYGYTF. In DNA form, the CDR3 reads TGTGCCAGCAGATTAAACAGGGGGCACAGCTATGGCTACACCTTC.

This clonotype was recorded only once. This clone may be a read error of a much larger clone one base away. J is TRBJ2-1 and V is TRBV29-1; 8 bases match TRBD1. The trim removed 3 bases at V and 10 bases at J, leaving 5 bases unmatched. This CDR3 region has 12 residues. Germline V CDR1 and CDR2: SQVTM, ANQGSEA. This chain's CDR3 is CSVDQGAAEQFF. CDR3 coding DNA: TGCAGCGTTGACCAGGGGGCGGCCGAGCAGTTCTTC.

This clonotype appeared a few times. The rearrangement uses TRBV7-2 and TRBJ2-7, with 8 bases fitting TRBD2. Germline CDR1 is SGHTA and CDR2 is FQGNSA. Unmatched junction bases numbered 5, after V lost 1 base and J lost 0 bases. This CDR3 has 16 residues. The CDR3 DNA follows: TGTGCCAGCAGCTTAGTAGCGGGGTGGACCTCCTACGAGCAGTACTTC. Translating it yields CASSLVAGWTSYEQYF.

This clonotype was seen a handful of times. This chain joins TRBV6-1 and TRBJ1-2; tentative D call: TRBD1 (5 bases). The germline V and J ends were trimmed by 0 bases and 2 bases, with 7 bases remaining between them. The CDR3 has 14 amino acids. Germline V gene data show CDR1 as MNHNS and CDR2 as SASEGT. CDR3 in DNA: TGTGCCAGCAGTGAAGCGCGGGGCAACTATGGCTACACCTTC. It translates to CASSEARGNYGYTF.

CDR3 coding DNA: TGCAGTGCTGTCGTGGTGGGAGTTGAAGCTTTCTTT. Translation gives CSAVVVGVEAFF. V gene TRBV20-1 combines with J gene TRBJ1-1; D is undetermined. V was cut by 5 bases and J by 7 bases, with 14 bases left in between. Germline V CDR1 and CDR2: DFQATT, SNEGSKA (reference sequence). The CDR3 has 12 amino acids.

V and J are TRBV29-1 and TRBJ1-1, with 8 bases fitting TRBD1. This CDR3 has 13 residues. Trimming cost V 6 bases and J 5 bases; bases outside gene matches: 8. Germline CDR1 is SQVTM and CDR2 is ANQGSEA. The chain's CDR3 is CSVMTGVGTEAFF. CDR3 bases: TGCAGCGTGATGACAGGGGTGGGGACTGAAGCTTTCTTT.

This clonotype has more than one count but fewer than ten. This chain uses TRBV28 with TRBJ1-2; 10 bases are shared with TRBD1. Germline CDR1 is MDHEN and CDR2 is SYDVKM. The CDR3 runs to 17 residues. The trim removed 5 bases at V and 2 bases at J, leaving 11 bases unmatched. In DNA form, the CDR3 reads TGTGCCAGCAGTCTCGCCCCGGGACAGGGGAGGAACTATGGCTACACCTTC. Its translation: CASSLAPGQGRNYGYTF.

The chain joins TRBV7-2 to TRBJ2-5; TRBD1 agrees at 8 bases. Trimming took 2 bases from V and 4 from J; bases not matched to a gene: 9. The CDR3 length is 16 residues. Germline V gene data show CDR1 as SGHTA and CDR2 as FQGNSA. CDR3 sequence reads: CASSLRFQGAAETQYF. In DNA, the CDR3 is TGTGCCAGCAGCTTACGGTTCCAGGGGGCCGCAGAGACCCAGTACTTC. Using reference TRBV7-2 and TRBJ2-5 for the parts outside the CDR3, the full variable domain is GAGVSQSPSNKVTEKGKDVELRCDPISGHTALYWYRQSLGQGLEFLIYFQGNSAPDKSGLPSDRFSAERTGGSVSTLTIQRTQQEDSAVYLCASSLRFQGAAETQYFGPGTRLLVL.

This clonotype was picked up many times. The chain uses TRBV7-2 and TRBJ2-1; D not resolved. The length of the CDR3 is 13 residues. Germline CDR1 SGHTA, CDR2 FQGNSA. Trimming left V 2 bases short and J 5 bases short, with 7 bases between. DNA of the CDR3: TGTGCCAGCAGCTTACTAGAGAACAATGAGCAGTTCTTC. It yields the protein CASSLLENNEQFF.

In this sample, this clonotype turned up a few times. The gene calls are TRBV9 and TRBJ2-5; 9 nucleotides line up with TRBD1. The closer fit of TRBJ2-7 to the DNA end suggests the J call may be wrong. Germline V lookup: CDR1 SGDLS, CDR2 YYNGEE. CDR3 length equals 14 residues. CDR3 coding DNA: TGTGCCAGCAGCGCACAGGGGGCGCTCAACGAGCAGTACTTC. Its translation: CASSAQGALNEQYF.

This clonotype was observed a few times. The V gene is TRBV20-1, the J gene TRBJ2-5; D is perhaps TRBD2 (5 bases). V gave up 6 bases and J gave up 5 bases, with 16 bases separating them. This CDR3 has 13 residues. From germline, CDR1 is DFQATT and CDR2 SNEGSKA (reference sequence). The CDR3 region is CSAKTTSGETQYF. CDR3 coding DNA: TGCAGTGCCAAGACCACATCGGGGGAGACCCAGTACTTC.

V and J are TRBV30 and TRBJ2-1; 9 bases match TRBD2. V dropped 7 bases and J dropped 0; count of bases not matched to a gene: 4. The CDR3 contains 14 residues. CDR1 and CDR2 from the germline V gene are GTSNPN and SVGIG (reference sequence). The CDR3 bases are TGTGCCTATTCACTAGCGGGCTCCTACAATGAGCAGTTCTTC. This sequence encodes CAYSLAGSYNEQFF.

CDR3 amino acids: CASSFDSGISYEQYF. CDR3 nucleotide sequence: TGTGCCAGCAGCTTCGATAGCGGTATTTCCTACGAGCAGTACTTC. The genes are TRBV11-2 and TRBJ2-7; possibly TRBD2 for D (6 bases). The V gene's germline CDR1 is SGHAT and CDR2 FQNNGV. V was cut by 3 bases and J by 1 base, with 13 bases left in between. The CDR3 has 15 residues.

This clonotype has only a few counts. This chain joins TRBV20-1 and TRBJ2-4; 8 positions agree with TRBD1. The V gene's germline CDR1 is DFQATT and CDR2 SNEGSKA (reference sequence). V was clipped by 6 bases and J by 0 bases; unmatched bases: 16. The CDR3 consists of 18 residues. CDR3 nucleotide sequence: TGCAGTGCGGTACCCGATCCAGGGGGCATGAGAGCCAAAAACATTCAGTACTTC. This codes for CSAVPDPGGMRAKNIQYF.

V is TRBV29-1 and J is TRBJ2-1; either TRBD1 or TRBD2 may fit D (5 bases each). Trimming left V 3 bases short and J 7 bases short, with 10 bases between. CDR1 and CDR2 from the germline V gene are SQVTM and ANQGSEA. This CDR3 comprises 12 residues. In DNA form, the CDR3 reads TGCAGCGTTGATGTGGGACGGAATGAGCAGTTCTTC. It encodes CSVDVGRNEQFF.

This clonotype turned up a few times. The V call is TRBV20-1, the J call TRBJ1-2; D is possibly TRBD1 (5 bases). This CDR3 is 14 amino acids long. V was trimmed by 6 bases and J by 2 bases, leaving 16 bases between them. Looked up from germline, CDR1 is DFQATT and CDR2 is SNEGSKA (reference sequence). CDR3 sequence: CSAEASAGNYGYTF. Here the CDR3 DNA reads TGCAGTGCCGAAGCATCGGCAGGGAACTATGGCTACACCTTC.

DNA for the CDR3: TGCGCCAGCAGTGTTACTAGCGGGGCTCAAGAGACCCAGTACTTC. The encoded protein is CASSVTSGAQETQYF. The chain couples TRBV10-1 to TRBJ2-5; 10 bases map to TRBD2. V trimming: 4 bases; J trimming: 2 bases; junction bases outside the gene matches: 4. The CDR3 spans 15 residues. The germline V gene has CDR1 WNHNN and CDR2 SYGVQD (reference sequence).

This clonotype has more than one count but fewer than ten. Sequence at one end of the junction differs from germline and may be a read error. CDR3 residues: CASSDSSWVEQFF. Written as DNA, the CDR3 is TGTGCCAGCAGTGACTCGTCGTGGGTAGAGCAGTTCTTC. V usage is TRBV6-5 and J usage is TRBJ2-1; D not resolved. Germline loops: CDR1 MNHEY, CDR2 SVGAGI. The CDR3 extends over 13 amino acids.

This clonotype was counted between two and nine times. The CDR3 here is CATGGNSGANVLTF. In DNA form, the CDR3 reads TGTGCCACCGGGGGGAACTCTGGGGCCAACGTCCTGACTTTC. The V gene is TRBV24-1, the J gene TRBJ2-6; tentatively, D is TRBD2 (6 bases). Trimming pared 9 bases from V and 0 bases from J, leaving 8 bases between. CDR1 and CDR2 (germline): KGHDR, SFDVKD. The CDR3 length is 14 residues.